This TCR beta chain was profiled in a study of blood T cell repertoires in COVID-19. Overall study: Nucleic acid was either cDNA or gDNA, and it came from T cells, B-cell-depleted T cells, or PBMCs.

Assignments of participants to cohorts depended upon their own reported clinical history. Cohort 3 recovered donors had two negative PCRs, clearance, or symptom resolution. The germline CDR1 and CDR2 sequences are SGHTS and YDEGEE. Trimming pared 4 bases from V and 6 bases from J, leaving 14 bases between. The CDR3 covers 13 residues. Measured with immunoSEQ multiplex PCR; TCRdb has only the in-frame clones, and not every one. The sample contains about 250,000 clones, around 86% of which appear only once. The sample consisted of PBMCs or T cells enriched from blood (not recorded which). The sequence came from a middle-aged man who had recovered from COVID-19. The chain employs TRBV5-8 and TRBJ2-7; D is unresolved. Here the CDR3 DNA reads TGTGCCAGCAGCAATAGACACTTGCGCGAGCAGTACTTC. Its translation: CASSNRHLREQYF.